This T cell receptor (beta chain) was sequenced in a study of blood T cell repertoires in COVID-19. Study as a whole: There were acute and convalescent COVID-19 samples, and they came from the United States, Italy and Spain. The cDNA or gDNA used as material had been derived from T cells, B-cell-depleted T cells, or PBMCs.

Self-reported history from a screening survey and questionnaire set each donor's cohort. Original processing methods: Quantification of nucleated cells was approximated via reference gene primer amplification. Repertoires were generated with immunoSEQ multiplex PCR, while TCRdb's copy carries only in-frame clones and drops some. The V and J calls and clone size were taken over from that table, and D and trimming were inferred from the DNA. The table shows 200,000 or so clones, with more than 70% occurring only once. This CDR3 region has 14 residues. CDR1 and CDR2 from the germline V gene are MDHEN and SYDVKM. The junction had 5 bases not matched to a gene; V was cut back by 7 bases and J by 2 bases.

The clonotype comes from a woman aged 40-49 years with acute COVID-19. The J gene is TRBJ2-7, the V gene TRBV28; 10 positions match TRBD1. Sequencing was performed on PBMCs or T cells enriched from blood (not recorded which). The CDR3 sequence: CASIGQGVAYEQYF. CDR3 nucleotide sequence: TGTGCCAGCATCGGACAGGGGGTCGCCTACGAGCAGTACTTC.